The clone carrying this TCR beta chain was recorded many times. The antigen remains undetermined. Molecular barcoded adaptors covering alpha/delta and beta/gamma chains were used on 400 ng RNA. TCRdb reprocessed the reads with MiXCR, giving one entry per CDR3 protein. The table has tens of thousands of distinct CDR3 sequences, around 21% seen once; the top ten hold over 12%. The data were obtained in a study of read filtering for tumor transcriptome and immune sequencing. Findings and caveats of the study: Roughly four fifths of IR-seq clonotypes had one read, totaling 3% to 4% of reads; RNA-seq: around 70% and 40%. RNA-seq captured clonotypes less deeply and reliably than IR-seq.

Trimming cost V 7 bases and J 6 bases, with 11 bases left between them. Germline V CDR1 and CDR2: SGHRS, YFSETQ. CDR3 length equals 12 residues. This chain uses TRBV5-1 with TRBJ2-1, with TRBD2 as a possible D gene (6 bases). Source material: a population of CD138-negative cells sorted from bone marrow. This clonotype was obtained from a donor aged 40 or older with multiple myeloma. CDR3 protein: CASSVGGNEQFF. CDR3 coding DNA: TGCGCCAGCTCCGTGGGGGGCAATGAGCAGTTCTTC.